This T cell receptor (beta chain) was recorded in a study of T cells after yellow fever vaccination. TCRdb itself ran the 5' RACE reads through MiXCR, one entry per CDR3 protein. Of about 360,000 distinct CDR3 sequences in the sample, approximately 6% were seen once. General study results and limits: Re-detected after boosting: most primary clones, 96% of CD4 and roughly 88% of CD8. Researchers cautioned that FACS-sorted repertoires could harbor abundant clonotypes contaminating from the bulk population.

Concerning this clonotype itself: The antigen is unknown.

Germline trimming cut 5 bases from V and 4 bases from J; bases unmatched to any gene: 13. The CDR3 sequence is 17 residues long. Germline CDR1 SGHDT, CDR2 YYEEEE. This TCR was sampled from a man aged 30 to 39 who received the YFV17D yellow fever vaccine. Material: PBMCs, obtained 5 days after the yellow fever booster vaccination. The genes are TRBV5-6 and TRBJ2-3; 10 nucleotides align to TRBD2. The CDR3 protein is CASRRTLAGDRADTQYF. CDR3 in DNA: TGTGCCAGCAGGAGGACCCTAGCGGGAGACCGAGCAGATACGCAGTATTTT.